Below are 28 T cell receptor beta chains sequenced from a single sample in a study of tumor-infiltrating lymphocytes in primary liver carcinoma. Constant-region priming of 500 ng total RNA yielded TCR beta cDNA. Slightly modified ARM-PCR served as the procedure for the TCR beta libraries. These libraries came from three rounds of nested multiplex PCR. A C-beta reverse primer and TRBV1-TRBV30 forward primers served in each of the first two PCR rounds, at about 10 cycles apiece. Each CDR3 protein gets one entry after TCRdb re-called the multiplex PCR reads with MiXCR. The table has approximately 110,000 distinct CDR3 sequences, roughly 80% seen once. Co-extraction yielded RNA and DNA from around 20-30 mg of unsorted bulk tissue. Sequenced material: liver tumor tissue from sampling region 3. The subset was: tumor region T3, left-lateral pole. These receptors were collected from a middle-aged man with primary liver carcinoma and hepatitis B virus infection.

This clonotype was observed a single time. An end of the junction differs from the germline gene, which may be a read error. The J gene is TRBJ1-2, the V gene TRBV4-1, with no clear D. Germline V gene data show CDR1 as MGHRA and CDR2 as YSYEKL. CDR3 length equals 20 residues. CDR3 DNA: TGCGCCAGCAGCCAAGAGGGGTACCTCCCCACTGCCCAACCTACCTATAGCTACACCTTC. Translation: CASSQEGYLPTAQPTYSYTF.

A note on this clonotype: An end of the junction differs from the germline gene, which may be a read error. The chain has TRBV10-3 and TRBJ1-2; TRBD1 is a possible D gene (6 bases). Germline V lookup: CDR1 ENHRY, CDR2 SYGVKD. The CDR3 has 15 amino acids. The CDR3 nucleotides read TGTGTCATCAGTGATCTCCGGGACATGGAGTCTGGCTACACCTTC. It codes for CVISDLRDMESGYTF.

A word on this clonotype: Mismatch with germline at one junction end may stem from a read error. The genes are TRBV28 and TRBJ2-2; 14 bases are shared with TRBD2. From germline, CDR1 is MDHEN and CDR2 SYDVKM. This CDR3 region has 17 residues. CDR3 region: CASNSGLAGGNTGELFF. The DNA for the CDR3 is TGTGCCAGCAATTCCGGACTAGCGGGAGGTAACACTGGGGAGCTGTTTTTT.

This chain connects TRBV29-1 to TRBJ2-5, with TRBD2 matching 10 bases. The junction had 12 bases not matched to a gene; V was cut back by 7 bases and J by 7 bases. The CDR3 has 14 residues. In germline, CDR1 is SQVTM, CDR2 ANQGSEA. The CDR3 reads CSGILAGGVGTQYF. The CDR3 nucleotides read TGCAGCGGTATATTAGCGGGAGGAGTAGGGACCCAGTACTTC.

As to this clonotype: At one end the junction does not follow the germline gene, possibly because of a read error. The chain joins TRBV5-1 to TRBJ1-5, with D hard to call. Germline loops: CDR1 SGHRS, CDR2 YFSETQ. The CDR3 length is 14 residues. The CDR3 DNA follows: TGTGCCAGCAGCTTGGACGCGGGGAATCAGTCCCAGCATTTT. Translating gives CASSLDAGNQSQHF.

By sample share, this clonotype is medium-sized. The CDR3 sequence: CASSQEGGYTF. CDR3 DNA: TGTGCCAGCAGCCAAGAGGGTGGCTACACCTTC. The rearrangement uses TRBV4-2 and TRBJ1-2, with D unresolved. Germline V gene data show CDR1 as LGHNA and CDR2 as YNFKEQ. This CDR3 is built from 11 residues. The ends were cut back, 0 bases at V and 7 bases at J, with 3 bases in the middle.

With respect to this clonotype: Mismatch with germline at one junction end may stem from a read error. For the CDR3, the DNA is TGTGCCAGCAATTTGGACGCTACCCACGAGCAGTGCTTC. It encodes CASNLDATHEQCF. V gene TRBV6-2 or TRBV6-3 combines with J gene TRBJ2-7; D unresolved. The V gene's germline CDR1 is MNHEY and CDR2 SVGEGT. The CDR3 spans 13 residues.

This clonotype came up a few times. Because it lacks the conserved phenylalanine or tryptophan at the end, this CDR3 is likely a read error. The chain is built from TRBV5-1 and TRBJ2-1; TRBD2 is a possible D gene (6 bases). This CDR3 has 14 residues. From germline, CDR1 is SGHRS and CDR2 YFSETQ. CDR3 residues: CASSPWTTWNEQFL. The CDR3 DNA is TGTGCCAGCAGCCCCTGGACTACGTGGAATGAGCAGTTCCTC.

Of note for this clonotype: Since a much larger clone is just one base distant, this may be a read error. V gene TRBV5-1 combines with J gene TRBJ2-3, with D perhaps being TRBD1 or TRBD2 (6 bases each). V lost 10 bases and J 5 bases, leaving 17 bases between the germline ends. Looked up from germline, CDR1 is SGHRS and CDR2 is YFSETQ. CDR3 length equals 13 residues. The CDR3 sequence is CASRIGGKDTQYF. In DNA form, the CDR3 reads TGCGCCTCAAGGATCGGGGGCAAAGATACGCAGTATTTT.

On this clonotype itself: At one end the junction does not follow the germline gene, possibly because of a read error. This sequence joins TRBV5-1 and TRBJ2-1, with D tentatively TRBD2 (5 bases). The germline gives CDR1 SGHRS, CDR2 YFSETQ. The CDR3 consists of 15 residues. The CDR3 nucleotides read TGCACCAGCAGCTTGGTTGGGGAGCCCTACAATCAGCAGTTCTTC. It specifies CTSSLVGEPYNQQFF.

This clonotype was counted a single time. A much larger clone sits a single nucleotide away, making a read error possible. In this CDR3 the conserved last residue, phenylalanine or tryptophan, is missing, so a read error is likely. This chain joins TRBV5-1 and TRBJ1-2, with D tentatively TRBD1 (6 bases). The V end lost 0 bases, the J end lost 0 bases, and 9 bases lay between the germline ends. The CDR3 consists of 15 residues. CDR1 is SGHRS and CDR2 is YFSETQ in the germline V gene. Here the CDR3 DNA reads TGCGCCAGCAGCTTGGGGGGGGCAGCTAACTATGGCTACACCCTC. It codes for CASSLGGAANYGYTL.

Points on this clonotype: A much larger clone differs by one base, so this may be a read error. The gene calls are TRBV28 and TRBJ2-1; a weak D match, TRBD1 (5 bases). Germline CDR1 reads MDHEN; CDR2 reads SYDVKM. CDR3 length: 11 residues. CDR3 protein: CTTNRNNEQFF. The CDR3 DNA follows: TGTACCACCAACAGGAACAATGAGCAGTTCTTC.

This clonotype was counted a single time. Its ends do not fully match the called genes, so a read error is possible. The chain recombines TRBV29-1 with TRBJ2-2; D not certain. The CDR3 runs 14 residues. From germline, CDR1 is SQVTM and CDR2 ANQGSEA. The DNA of the CDR3 is TGCAGCGTTGACGCAAGGACGAAAACCGGGGAGCTGTTTTTT. Translation gives CSVDARTKTGELFF.

Concerning this clonotype itself: No conserved phenylalanine or tryptophan ends this CDR3, so it is likely a read error. The chain links TRBV29-1 to TRBJ2-7, with D perhaps matching TRBD1 (5 bases). Germline V gives CDR1 SQVTM, CDR2 ANQGSEA. This CDR3 has 12 amino acids. The DNA of the CDR3 is TGCAGTGTTGGGATACAGGAGTACGTGCAGTACTTA. It yields the protein CSVGIQEYVQYL.

This chain uses TRBV5-1 with TRBJ2-1; D perhaps matches TRBD2 (6 bases). Germline V gene sequence: CDR1 SGHRS, CDR2 YFSETQ. Deletions cut 7 bases from V and 8 bases from J, with 19 bases between. This CDR3 is built from 14 residues. The DNA of the CDR3 is TGCGCCAGCTCTCTTCTAGCGATAGGTTATGAGCAGTTCTTC. Translated, it gives CASSLLAIGYEQFF.

This clonotype was counted at least ten times. The chain carries TRBV28 and TRBJ2-5, with D tentatively TRBD1 or TRBD2 (5 bases each). The germline gives CDR1 MDHEN, CDR2 SYDVKM. The CDR3 runs 14 residues. The V end was cut by 5 bases, the J end by 6 bases, with 16 bases between. CDR3: CASSGDHLRQTQYF. For the CDR3, the DNA is TGTGCCAGCAGTGGGGACCACCTCAGGCAGACCCAGTACTTC.

In its sample, this clonotype ranks as medium-sized (0.01 to 0.1%). The V gene is TRBV6-5, the J gene TRBJ2-1, with 9 bases lining up with TRBD2. The CDR3 is made up of 14 amino acids. V shed 5 bases and J 4 bases; nucleotides not matched to a gene: 3. The germline gives CDR1 MNHEY, CDR2 SVGAGI. The CDR3: CASSRLADYNEQFF. CDR3 sequence (DNA): TGTGCCAGCAGTCGACTAGCGGATTACAATGAGCAGTTCTTC.

This clonotype appeared a few times. An end of the junction differs from the germline gene, which may be a read error. V gene TRBV4-2 combines with J gene TRBJ1-3; tentatively, D is TRBD1 (6 bases). There are 17 residues in the CDR3. The V gene's germline CDR1 is LGHNA and CDR2 YNFKEQ. As DNA, the CDR3 is TGTGCCAGCAATCCCGAACCCGGACAGATCTCTGGAAACACCACATATTTT. Translation gives CASNPEPGQISGNTTYF.

This clonotype was observed many times. This chain links TRBV7-9 with TRBJ2-6; possible D gene TRBD1, 5 bases. Germline V gene lookup returns CDR1 SEHNR and CDR2 FQNEAQ (reference sequence). Trimming removed 6 bases at V and 0 bases at J, with 9 bases between. The CDR3 is 15 amino acids. The CDR3 here is CASRGRASGANVLTF. The CDR3 DNA is TGTGCCAGCAGGGGCAGGGCCTCTGGGGCCAACGTCCTGACTTTC.

Comments on this clonotype: The junction departs from the called germline gene at one end, perhaps through a read error. V gene TRBV6-1 combines with J gene TRBJ1-1, with 9 nucleotides matching TRBD1. Germline CDR1 and CDR2: MNHNS and SASEGT. The CDR3 is 16 amino acids. CDR3 sequence (DNA): TGTGTCAGCAGGATGGGACAGGGAGGCATGAACACTGACGCTTTCTTT. It is translated as CVSRMGQGGMNTDAFF.

Only one count was recorded for this clonotype. The chain links TRBV11-2 to TRBJ2-5, with a tentative D call TRBD2 (5 bases). Germline V CDR1 and CDR2: SGHAT, FQNNGV. The CDR3 totals 18 residues. The V and J ends lost 5 bases and 5 bases respectively, with 27 bases between them. This chain's CDR3 is CASSPSSIKGIGQETQYF. The CDR3 DNA is TGTGCCAGCAGCCCTAGCTCAATCAAGGGTATTGGGCAGGAGACCCAGTACTTC.

This clonotype is a singleton in its sample. A read error is possible here, since a much larger clone lies one base away. The chain employs TRBV5-1 and TRBJ1-4; D gene ambiguous. Germline-derived CDR1 and CDR2 are SGHRS and YFSETQ. The CDR3 is 15 residues long. CDR3 DNA: TGCGCCAGCAGCATAACCGGACCCAGTAATGAAAAAGTGTTTTTT. Its protein product is CASSITGPSNEKVFF.

V gene TRBV4-3 combines with J gene TRBJ2-5; tentatively, D is TRBD1 or TRBD2 (5 bases each). In germline, CDR1 is LGHNA, CDR2 YSLEER. This CDR3 has 14 amino acids. CDR3 region: CGSSQVPGRETQYF. In DNA, the CDR3 is TGCGGCAGTAGCCAAGTTCCGGGACGGGAGACCCAGTACTTC.

Of note for this clonotype: An end of the junction does not agree with germline; a read error may underlie this. The chain recombines TRBV4-2 with TRBJ2-5; TRBD2 is a possible D gene (5 bases). This CDR3 has 15 amino acids. CDR1 LGHNA and CDR2 YNFKEQ come from the germline V gene. CDR3 nucleotides: TGCACCAGCAGCCAAGAGGGATTGCCGTCTGAGACCCAGTACTTC. As protein: CTSSQEGLPSETQYF.

In this sample, this clonotype turned up once. This CDR3 is missing its conserved last phenylalanine or tryptophan, likely due to a read error. This chain joins TRBV6-6 and TRBJ2-7, with D possibly matching TRBD2 (6 bases). CDR1 is MNHNY and CDR2 is SVGAGI in the germline V gene (reference sequence). The CDR3 is made up of 14 amino acids. CDR3 residues: CASSYRRDGYEQYI. DNA for the CDR3: TGTGCCAGCAGTTACCGGAGGGACGGTTACGAACAGTACATC.

This chain links TRBV6-1 with TRBJ2-1, with D unresolved. V lost 5 bases to trimming and J lost 8 bases, with 22 bases between them. In germline, CDR1 is MNHNS, CDR2 SASEGT. This CDR3 region has 16 residues. Here the CDR3 DNA reads TGTGCCAGCAGTCGAAAGGGAAGTGGTGATTGGTATGAGCAGTTCTTC. It translates to CASSRKGSGDWYEQFF.

The chain is built from TRBV29-1 and TRBJ2-5; no firm D call. The germline CDR1 and CDR2 sequences are SQVTM and ANQGSEA. This CDR3 comprises 15 residues. V was clipped by 2 bases and J by 8 bases, with 21 bases between them. For the CDR3, the DNA is TGCAGCGTTGAATCCGTGGCGTGTAGATCGGAAACCCAGTACTTC. Translating gives CSVESVACRSETQYF.

Regarding this clonotype: A junction boundary mismatches the germline segment, possibly from a read error. This chain connects TRBV10-3 to TRBJ1-6; D may be TRBD1 (6 bases). The V gene's germline CDR1 is ENHRY and CDR2 SYGVKD. This CDR3 is built from 18 residues. The CDR3 DNA follows: TGTGCCATCAGTGGGGCGAGTGGGGGCGCGTCTAATAATTTACCCCTCCACTTT. As protein: CAISGASGGASNNLPLHF.